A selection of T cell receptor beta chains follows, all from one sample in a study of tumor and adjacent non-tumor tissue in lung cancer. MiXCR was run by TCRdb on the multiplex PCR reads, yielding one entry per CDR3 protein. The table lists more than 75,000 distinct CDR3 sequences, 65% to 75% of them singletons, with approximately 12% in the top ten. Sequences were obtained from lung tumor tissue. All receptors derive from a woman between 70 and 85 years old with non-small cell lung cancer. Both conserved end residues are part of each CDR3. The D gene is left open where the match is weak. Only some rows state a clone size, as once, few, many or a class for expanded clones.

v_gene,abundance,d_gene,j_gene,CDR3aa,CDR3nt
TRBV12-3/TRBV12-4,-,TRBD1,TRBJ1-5,CASSAEGAGNRKSNQPQHF,TGTGCCAGCAGTGCCGAGGGGGCAGGGAATCGGAAGAGCAATCAGCCCCAGCATTTT
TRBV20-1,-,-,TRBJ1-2,CSAVGGGPDYGYTF,TGCAGTGCTGTAGGTGGGGGTCCGGATTATGGCTACACCTTC
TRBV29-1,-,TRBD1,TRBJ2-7,CSVVDTGGYEQYF,TGCAGCGTTGTAGATACAGGGGGCTACGAGCAGTACTTC
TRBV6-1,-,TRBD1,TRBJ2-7,CASRAGTGASYEQYF,TGTGCCAGCAGAGCCGGGACAGGGGCCTCCTATGAGCAGTACTTC
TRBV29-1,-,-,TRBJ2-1,CSVRPLESSHNEQFF,TGCAGCGTTCGACCACTTGAAAGCTCTCACAATGAGCAGTTCTTC
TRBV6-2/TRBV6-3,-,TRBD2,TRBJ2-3,CVSITAGTSGSLTDTQYF,TGTGTCAGCATAACCGCAGGGACTAGCGGGAGTCTCACAGATACGCAGTATTTT
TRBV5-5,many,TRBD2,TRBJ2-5,CASSLVGGYQETQYF,TGTGCCAGCAGCTTGGTGGGAGGGTACCAAGAGACCCAGTACTTC
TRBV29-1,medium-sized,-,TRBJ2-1,CSVYDNEQFF,TGCAGCGTATATGACAATGAGCAGTTCTTC
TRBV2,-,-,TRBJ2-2,CASSERSGWAGELFF,TGTGCCAGCAGTGAAAGATCTGGGTGGGCCGGGGAGCTGTTTTTT
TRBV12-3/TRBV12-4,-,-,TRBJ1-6,CASSFQWVDSYNSPLHF,TGTGCCAGCAGTTTTCAGTGGGTAGACTCCTATAATTCACCCCTCCACTTT
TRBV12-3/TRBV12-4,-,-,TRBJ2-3,CASNLMFDTQFF,TGTGCCAGCAATCTGATGTTCGATACGCAGTTTTTT
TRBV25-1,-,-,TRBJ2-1,CASSSTGAREGEHFF,TGTGCCAGCAGCTCGACAGGGGCGAGGGAGGGTGAGCATTTCTTC
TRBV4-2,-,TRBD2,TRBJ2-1,CASSQDASGSSYNEELF,TGTGCCAGCAGCCAAGATGCTAGCGGAAGCTCCTACAATGAGGAGCTCTTC
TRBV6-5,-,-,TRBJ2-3,CASRPTWRGLDTQYF,TGTGCCAGCAGACCGACTTGGAGAGGTTTAGATACGCAGTATTTT
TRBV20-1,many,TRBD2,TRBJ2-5,CSAREGSGRETQYF,TGCAGTGCTAGGGAAGGTAGCGGGAGGGAGACCCAGTACTTC
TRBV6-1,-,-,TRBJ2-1,CASSTREGNEQFF,TGTGCCAGCAGTACCAGAGAGGGGAATGAGCAGTTCTTC
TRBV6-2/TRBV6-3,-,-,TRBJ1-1,CARRTNSPLDTFF,TGTGCCCGCAGAACAAACAGTCCCCTGGATACTTTCTTT
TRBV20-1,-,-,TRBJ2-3,CCAKPDLDTQYF,TGCTGTGCCAAACCGGATCTAGATACGCAGTATTTT
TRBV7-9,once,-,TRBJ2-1,CAGIQSVYNEQFF,TGTGCCGGCATTCAGTCGGTCTACAATGAGCAATTCTTC
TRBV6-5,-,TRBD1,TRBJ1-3,CASGHQGAQGNTIYF,TGTGCCAGCGGACACCAGGGGGCGCAGGGAAACACCATATATTTT
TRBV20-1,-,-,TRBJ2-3,CSARDSGPSTDMQYF,TGCAGTGCTAGAGATTCGGGCCCCAGCACAGATATGCAGTATTTT
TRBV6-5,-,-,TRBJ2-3,CASGPWGSIDTQYF,TGTGCCAGCGGACCATGGGGGAGTATCGACACGCAGTATTTT
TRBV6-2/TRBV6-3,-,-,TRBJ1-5,CVSSYSKLDPTDTQHF,TGTGTCAGCAGTTACTCAAAACTAGACCCCACAGATACGCAGCATTTT
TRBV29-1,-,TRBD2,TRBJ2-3,CRVESLAGEGTDTQYF,TGTAGAGTTGAAAGTTTAGCGGGAGAAGGCACAGATACGCAGTATTTT
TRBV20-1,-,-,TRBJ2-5,CSAGGLSETQYF,TGCAGTGCTGGCGGGCTTTCGGAGACCCAGTACTTC
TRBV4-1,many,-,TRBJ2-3,CASSQRASRSTDTQYF,TGCGCCAGCAGCCAACGGGCTAGCAGAAGCACAGATACGCAGTATTTT
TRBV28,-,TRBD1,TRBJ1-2,CASSPRDRVNYGYTF,TGTGCCAGCAGTCCGCGGGACAGAGTTAACTATGGCTACACCTTC
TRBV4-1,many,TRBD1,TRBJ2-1,CASSQGRTGGDEQFF,TGCGCCAGCAGCCAGGGCCGGACAGGGGGCGATGAGCAGTTCTTC
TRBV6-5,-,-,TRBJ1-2,CASSYPMGQGYTF,TGTGCCAGCAGTTACCCGATGGGGCAGGGCTACACTTTC
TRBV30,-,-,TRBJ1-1,CAWSPNGVPLLNTEVFF,TGTGCCTGGAGTCCAAACGGTGTCCCTCTCCTGAACACTGAAGTTTTCTTT
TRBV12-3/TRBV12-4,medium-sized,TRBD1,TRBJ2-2,CASSLRQGRSGELFF,TGTGCCAGCAGTCTCCGACAGGGGCGGAGCGGGGAGCTGTTTTTT
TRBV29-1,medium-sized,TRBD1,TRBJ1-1,CRGQGQTNTEAFF,TGCAGGGGACAGGGACAGACGAACACTGAAGCTTTCTTT
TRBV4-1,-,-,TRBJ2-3,CASGRDYDTQYF,TGCGCCAGCGGCCGAGATTACGATACGCAGTATTTT
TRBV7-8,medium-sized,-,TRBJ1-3,CASSFGVTGNTIYF,TGTGCCAGCAGCTTTGGGGTAACCGGAAACACCATATATTTT
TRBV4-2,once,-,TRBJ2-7,CASSQDKTPSYKQYF,TGTGCCAGCAGCCAAGATAAAACTCCCTCCTACAAGCAGTATTTC
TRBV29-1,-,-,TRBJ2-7,CSTRRGLYYEQYF,TGCAGTACCAGGAGGGGGCTGTACTACGAGCAGTACTTC
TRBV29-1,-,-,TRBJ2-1,CSFKWEFGDEQCF,TGCAGCTTCAAATGGGAATTTGGGGATGAGCAGTGCTTC
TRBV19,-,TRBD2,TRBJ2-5,CASSTSGRETQYF,TGTGCCAGCTCCACTAGCGGCCGAGAGACCCAGTACTTC
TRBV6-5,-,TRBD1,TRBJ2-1,CVSRLGTGVYNEQFF,TGTGTCAGTAGGCTCGGGACAGGGGTCTACAATGAGCAGTTCTTC
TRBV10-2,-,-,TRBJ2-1,CASRSGLYNEQFF,TGCGCCAGCCGCTCTGGACTGTACAATGAGCAGTTCTTC
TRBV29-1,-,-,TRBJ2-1,CSVEPCFTHSEQFF,TGCAGCGTCGAGCCCTGTTTTACCCACAGTGAGCAGTTCTTC
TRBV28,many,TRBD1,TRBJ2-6,CASSFTGQSSGANVLTF,TGTGCCAGCAGTTTTACGGGACAGAGCTCTGGGGCCAACGTCCTGACTTTC
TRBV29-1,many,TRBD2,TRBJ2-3,CSGGGLAGLSTDTQYF,TGCAGCGGGGGGGGACTAGCGGGACTCAGCACAGATACGCAGTATTTT
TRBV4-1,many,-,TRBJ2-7,CASSQDLGGRSYEQYF,TGCGCCAGCAGCCAAGATTTGGGGGGCAGGTCCTACGAGCAGTACTTC
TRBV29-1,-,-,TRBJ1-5,CSVGWGADTQHF,TGCAGCGTGGGCTGGGGTGCGGATACGCAGCATTTT